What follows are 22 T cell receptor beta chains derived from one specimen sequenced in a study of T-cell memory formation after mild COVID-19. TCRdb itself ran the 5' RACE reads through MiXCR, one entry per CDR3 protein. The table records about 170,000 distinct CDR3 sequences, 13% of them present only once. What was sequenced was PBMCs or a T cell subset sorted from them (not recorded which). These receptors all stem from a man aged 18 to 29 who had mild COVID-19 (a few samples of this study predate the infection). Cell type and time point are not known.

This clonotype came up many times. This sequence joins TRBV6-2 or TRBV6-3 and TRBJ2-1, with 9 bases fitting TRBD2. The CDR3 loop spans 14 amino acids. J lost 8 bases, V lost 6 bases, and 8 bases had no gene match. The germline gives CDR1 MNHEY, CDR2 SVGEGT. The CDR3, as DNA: TGTGCCAGCAGACGAGCGGGGGGTAGCCATGAGCAGTTCTTC. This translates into CASRRAGGSHEQFF.

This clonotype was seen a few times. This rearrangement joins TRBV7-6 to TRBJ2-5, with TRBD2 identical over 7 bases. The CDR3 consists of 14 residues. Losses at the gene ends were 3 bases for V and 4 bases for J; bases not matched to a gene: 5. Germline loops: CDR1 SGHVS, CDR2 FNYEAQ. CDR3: CASSFRREGETQYF. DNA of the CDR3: TGTGCCAGCAGCTTCCGCAGGGAGGGAGAGACCCAGTACTTC.

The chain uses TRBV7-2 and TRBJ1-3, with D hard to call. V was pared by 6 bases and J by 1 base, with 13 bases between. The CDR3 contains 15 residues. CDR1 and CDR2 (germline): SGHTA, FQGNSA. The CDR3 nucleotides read TGTGCCAGCAGTATACAGTCTGGGTCTGGAAACACCATATATTTT. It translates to CASSIQSGSGNTIYF.

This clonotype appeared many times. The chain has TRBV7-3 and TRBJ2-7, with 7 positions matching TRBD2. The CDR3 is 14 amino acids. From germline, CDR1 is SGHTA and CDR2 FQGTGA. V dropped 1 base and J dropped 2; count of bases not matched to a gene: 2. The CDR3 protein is CASSLMGGTYEQYF. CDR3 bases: TGTGCCAGCAGCTTAATGGGGGGGACCTACGAGCAGTACTTC.

Here the CDR3 DNA reads TGCGCCAGCATGAGGGGCAGGCGTTTGGGGGAGACCCAGTACTTC. This sequence encodes CASMRGRRLGETQYF. This chain links TRBV5-1 with TRBJ2-5; tentatively, D is TRBD1 or TRBD2 (5 bases each). The V end lost 6 bases, the J end lost 5 bases, and 20 bases lay between the germline ends. The CDR3 totals 15 residues. Per the germline V gene, CDR1 is SGHRS and CDR2 is YFSETQ.

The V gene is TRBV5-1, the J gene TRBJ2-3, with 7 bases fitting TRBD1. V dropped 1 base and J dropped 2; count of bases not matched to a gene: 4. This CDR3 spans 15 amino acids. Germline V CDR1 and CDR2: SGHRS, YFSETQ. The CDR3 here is CASSLIRGNTDTQYF. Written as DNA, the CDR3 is TGCGCCAGCAGCTTGATCAGGGGGAACACAGATACGCAGTATTTT.

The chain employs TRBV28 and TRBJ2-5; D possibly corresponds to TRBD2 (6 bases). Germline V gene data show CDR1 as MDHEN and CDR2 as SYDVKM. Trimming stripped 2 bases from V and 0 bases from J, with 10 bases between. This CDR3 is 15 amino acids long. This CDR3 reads CASSLRGRYQETQYF. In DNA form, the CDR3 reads TGTGCCAGCAGTTTACGGGGGAGATACCAAGAGACCCAGTACTTC.

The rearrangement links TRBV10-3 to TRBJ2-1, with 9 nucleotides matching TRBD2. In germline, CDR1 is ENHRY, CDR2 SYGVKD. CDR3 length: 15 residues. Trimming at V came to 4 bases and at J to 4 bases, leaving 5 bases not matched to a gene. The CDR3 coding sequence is TGTGCCATCAGTGGATTGACTAGCGGATACAATGAGCAGTTCTTC. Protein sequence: CAISGLTSGYNEQFF.

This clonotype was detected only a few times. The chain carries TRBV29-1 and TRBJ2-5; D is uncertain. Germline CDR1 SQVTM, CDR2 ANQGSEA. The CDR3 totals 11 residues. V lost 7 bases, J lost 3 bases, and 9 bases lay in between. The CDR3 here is CSGSGEETQYF. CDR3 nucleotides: TGCAGCGGATCAGGTGAAGAGACCCAGTACTTC.

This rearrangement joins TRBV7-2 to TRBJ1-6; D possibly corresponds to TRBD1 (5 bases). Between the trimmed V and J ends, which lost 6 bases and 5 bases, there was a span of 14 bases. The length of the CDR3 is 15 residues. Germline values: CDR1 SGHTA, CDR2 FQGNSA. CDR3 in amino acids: CASSRGGTDNSPLHF. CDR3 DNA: TGTGCCAGCAGTCGGGGCGGCACGGATAATTCACCCCTCCACTTT.

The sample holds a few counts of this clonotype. In nucleotides, the CDR3 is TGCAGTGCCCCGTTGAGCGGGGGGTACTCTAGCACAGATACGCAGTATTTT. It yields the protein CSAPLSGGYSSTDTQYF. This chain uses TRBV20-1 with TRBJ2-3; 9 bases align to TRBD2. Germline V gives CDR1 DFQATT, CDR2 SNEGSKA (reference sequence). This CDR3 has 17 residues. Trimming cost V 6 bases and J 0 bases; bases outside gene matches: 13.

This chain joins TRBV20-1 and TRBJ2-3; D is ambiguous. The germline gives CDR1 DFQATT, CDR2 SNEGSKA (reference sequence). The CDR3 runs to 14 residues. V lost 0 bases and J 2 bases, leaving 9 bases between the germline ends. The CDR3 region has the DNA TGCAGTGCTAGAGATATACGCGCCACAGATACGCAGTATTTT. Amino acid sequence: CSARDIRATDTQYF.

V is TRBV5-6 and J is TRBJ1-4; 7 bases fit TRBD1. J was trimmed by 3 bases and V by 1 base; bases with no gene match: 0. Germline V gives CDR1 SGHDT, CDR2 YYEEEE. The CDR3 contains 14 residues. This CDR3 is CASSLQGANEKLFF. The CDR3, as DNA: TGTGCCAGCAGCTTGCAGGGGGCTAATGAAAAACTGTTTTTT. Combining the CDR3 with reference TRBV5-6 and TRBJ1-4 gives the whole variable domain DAGVTQSPTHLIKTRGQQVTLRCSPKSGHDTVSWYQQALGQGPQFIFQYYEEEERQRGNFPDRFSGHQFPNYSSELNVNALLLGDSALYLCASSLQGANEKLFFGSGTQLSVL.

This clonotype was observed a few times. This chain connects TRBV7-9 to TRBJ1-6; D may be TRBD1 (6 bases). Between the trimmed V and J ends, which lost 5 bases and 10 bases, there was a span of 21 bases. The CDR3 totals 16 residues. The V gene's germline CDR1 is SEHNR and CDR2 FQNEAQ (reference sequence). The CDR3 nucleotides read TGTGCCAGCAGCCGAGTCCCGGAGGGGGAATGGTCACCCCTCCACTTT. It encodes CASSRVPEGEWSPLHF.

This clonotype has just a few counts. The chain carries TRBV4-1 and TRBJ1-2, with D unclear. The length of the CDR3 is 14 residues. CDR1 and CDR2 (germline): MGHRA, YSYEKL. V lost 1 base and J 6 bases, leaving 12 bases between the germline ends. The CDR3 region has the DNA TGCGCCAGCAGCCAAGCAGACGGTGGTAATGGCTACACCTTC. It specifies CASSQADGGNGYTF.

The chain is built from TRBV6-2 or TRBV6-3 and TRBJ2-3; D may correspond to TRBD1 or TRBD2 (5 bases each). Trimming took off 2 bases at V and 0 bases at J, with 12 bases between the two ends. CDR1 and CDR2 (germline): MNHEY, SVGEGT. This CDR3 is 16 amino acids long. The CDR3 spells CASSYPPGASTDTQYF. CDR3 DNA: TGTGCCAGCAGTTACCCCCCCGGGGCTAGCACAGATACGCAGTATTTT.

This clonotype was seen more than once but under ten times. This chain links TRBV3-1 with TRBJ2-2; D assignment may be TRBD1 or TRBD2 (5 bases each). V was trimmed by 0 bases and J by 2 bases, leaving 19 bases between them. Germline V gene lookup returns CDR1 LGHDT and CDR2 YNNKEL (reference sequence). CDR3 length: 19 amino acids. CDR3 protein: CASSQDPRDAPTNTGELFF. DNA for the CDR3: TGTGCCAGCAGCCAAGATCCCAGGGACGCCCCGACTAACACCGGGGAGCTGTTTTTT.

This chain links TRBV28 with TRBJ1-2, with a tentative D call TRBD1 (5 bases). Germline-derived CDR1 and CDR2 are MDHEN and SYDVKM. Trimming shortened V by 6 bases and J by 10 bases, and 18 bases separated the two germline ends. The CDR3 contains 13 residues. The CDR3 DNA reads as TGTGCCAGCAGCGAGATTCAGGGACGGGACTACACCTTC. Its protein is CASSEIQGRDYTF.

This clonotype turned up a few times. This chain's CDR3 is CASSLAGSYGYTF. The CDR3 nucleotides are TGTGCCAGCAGCTTAGCAGGCAGCTATGGCTACACCTTC. The chain links TRBV7-9 to TRBJ1-2; D gene uncertain. Germline loops: CDR1 SEHNR, CDR2 FQNEAQ (reference sequence). V was clipped by 0 bases and J by 4 bases, with 6 bases between them. This CDR3 comprises 13 residues.

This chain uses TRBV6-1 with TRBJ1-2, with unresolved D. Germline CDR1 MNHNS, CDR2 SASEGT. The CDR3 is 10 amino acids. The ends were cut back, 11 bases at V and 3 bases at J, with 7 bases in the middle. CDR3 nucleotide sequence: TGTGCCGTATCGGACTATGGCTACACCTTC. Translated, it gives CAVSDYGYTF.

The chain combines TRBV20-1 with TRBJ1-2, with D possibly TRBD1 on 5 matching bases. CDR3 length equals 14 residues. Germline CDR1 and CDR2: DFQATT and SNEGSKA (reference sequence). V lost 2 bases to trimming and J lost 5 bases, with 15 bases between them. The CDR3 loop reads CSARIAGGGYGYTF. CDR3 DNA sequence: TGCAGTGCTAGAATAGCCGGGGGAGGGTATGGCTACACCTTC.

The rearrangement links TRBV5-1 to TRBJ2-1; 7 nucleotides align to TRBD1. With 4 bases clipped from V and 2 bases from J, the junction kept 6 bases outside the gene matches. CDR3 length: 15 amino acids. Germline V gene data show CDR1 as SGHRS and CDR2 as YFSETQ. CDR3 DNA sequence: TGCGCCAGCAGCCCGACCGGGACAGCCTACAATGAGCAGTTCTTC. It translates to CASSPTGTAYNEQFF.